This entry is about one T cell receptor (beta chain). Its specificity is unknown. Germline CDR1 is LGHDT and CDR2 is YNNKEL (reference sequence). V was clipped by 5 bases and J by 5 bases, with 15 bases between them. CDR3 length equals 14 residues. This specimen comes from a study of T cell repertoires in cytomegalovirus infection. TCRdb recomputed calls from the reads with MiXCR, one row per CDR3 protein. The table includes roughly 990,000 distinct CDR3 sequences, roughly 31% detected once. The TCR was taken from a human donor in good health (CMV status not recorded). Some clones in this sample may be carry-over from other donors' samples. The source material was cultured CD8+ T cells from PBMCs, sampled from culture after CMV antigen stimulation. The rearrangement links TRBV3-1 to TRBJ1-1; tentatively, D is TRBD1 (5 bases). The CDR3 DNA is TGTGCCAGCAGCTCTGATGCGGGGGGAACTGAAGCTTTCTTT. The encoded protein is CASSSDAGGTEAFF. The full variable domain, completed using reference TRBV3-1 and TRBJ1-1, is DTAVSQTPKYLVTQMGNDKSIKCEQNLGHDTMYWYKQDSKKFLKIMFSYNNKELIINETVPNRFSPKSPDKAHLNLHINSLELGDSAVYFCASSSDAGGTEAFFGQGTRLTVV.